One and the same sample provided the 19 T cell receptor beta chains below, sequenced in a study of blood T cell repertoires in COVID-19. Generated by immunoSEQ multiplex PCR, the TCRdb table keeps only in-frame clones and is missing some. This table has around 380,000 clones, more than 75% appearing once. The material sequenced was PBMCs or T cells enriched from blood (not recorded which). These receptors originate from a man aged 30-40 years who had recovered from COVID-19.

With regard to this clone: The same CDR3 arises from other DNA sequences in this sample as well. J is TRBJ2-7 and V is TRBV7-9; D is ambiguous. V was cut by 4 bases and J by 3 bases, with 4 bases left in between. The germline CDR1 and CDR2 sequences are SEHNR and FQNEAQ (reference sequence). This CDR3 spans 11 amino acids. CDR3 in amino acids: CASSSLYEQYF. CDR3 bases: TGTGCCAGCAGCTCCCTCTACGAGCAGTACTTC.

The chain is built from TRBV4-1 and TRBJ1-6, with 10 bases identical to TRBD1. Germline trimming cut 3 bases from V and 5 bases from J; bases unmatched to any gene: 4. In germline, CDR1 is MGHRA, CDR2 YSYEKL. The CDR3 contains 16 residues. The CDR3 coding sequence is TGCGCCAGCAGCCAGCCGACAGGGGGCCATAATTCACCCCTCCACTTT. Translated, it gives CASSQPTGGHNSPLHF.

V gene TRBV5-4 combines with J gene TRBJ1-1, with 7 bases fitting TRBD1. J was trimmed by 6 bases and V by 4 bases; bases with no gene match: 12. The CDR3 consists of 15 residues. Germline V gene sequence: CDR1 SGHNT, CDR2 YYREEE (reference sequence). The CDR3: CASSRDAGGGSEAFF. CDR3 nucleotide sequence: TGTGCCAGCAGCCGCGACGCTGGAGGGGGCTCTGAAGCTTTCTTT.

CDR3 coding DNA: TGTGCCAGCGGTACAGGAGCCTTCTCTGGGGCCAACGTCCTGACTTTC. This sequence encodes CASGTGAFSGANVLTF. This chain links TRBV9 with TRBJ2-6, with TRBD1 as a possible D gene (5 bases). Germline assignment: CDR1 SGDLS and CDR2 YYNGEE. Trimming removed 7 bases from V and 0 bases from J, with 14 bases in between. This CDR3 spans 16 amino acids.

V gene TRBV19 combines with J gene TRBJ2-3, with TRBD2 matching 7 bases. Trimming removed 4 bases from V and 3 bases from J; junction bases left unmatched: 7. CDR3 length: 15 residues. Germline V lookup: CDR1 LNHDA, CDR2 SQIVND (reference sequence). The DNA of the CDR3 is TGTGCCAGTAGTAGTGGACTAGATCTTACAGATACGCAGTATTTT. This encodes CASSSGLDLTDTQYF.

This chain links TRBV3-1 (or the pseudogene TRBV3-2) with TRBJ2-7; TRBD2 matches 7 bases. The ends lost 0 bases at V and 6 bases at J; junction bases unmatched: 2. Germline V gene lookup returns CDR1 LGHDT and CDR2 YNNKEL (reference sequence). The CDR3 is 13 residues long. The CDR3 sequence: CASSQDWGGEQYF. DNA for the CDR3: TGTGCCAGCAGCCAAGACTGGGGGGGCGAGCAGTACTTC.

CDR3 loop: CASQARGASTEAFF. In DNA form, the CDR3 reads TGCGCCAGCCAAGCCCGGGGGGCGAGCACTGAAGCTTTCTTT. The chain is built from TRBV10-1 and TRBJ1-1; a weak D match, TRBD1 (6 bases). Germline assignment: CDR1 WNHNN and CDR2 SYGVQD (reference sequence). Trimming took off 8 bases at V and 4 bases at J, with 17 bases between the two ends. CDR3 length: 14 amino acids.

The rearrangement uses TRBV5-4 and TRBJ1-4, with a weak D call TRBD1 (5 bases). V was shortened by 3 bases and J by 0 bases, with 9 bases between the two germline ends. The CDR3 loop spans 15 amino acids. Germline assignment: CDR1 SGHNT and CDR2 YYREEE (reference sequence). CDR3 nucleotides: TGTGCCAGCAGCTCGGGGGGTTCAACTAATGAAAAACTGTTTTTT. Its translation: CASSSGGSTNEKLFF.

The rearrangement uses TRBV7-3 and TRBJ2-7; 8 nucleotides match TRBD1. Germline CDR1 and CDR2: SGHTA and FQGTGA. This CDR3 comprises 15 residues. V lost 2 bases and J lost 7; bases outside the gene matches: 10. For the CDR3, the DNA is TGTGCCAGCAGCTTAGGGTCCAGGGGGCAGGGGGAGCAGTACTTC. This gives the protein CASSLGSRGQGEQYF.

The rearrangement uses TRBV19 and TRBJ2-2; 13 nucleotides agree with TRBD2. This CDR3 spans 16 amino acids. J gave up 6 bases and V 7 bases, and 8 bases lay outside the gene matches. Germline V gene sequence: CDR1 LNHDA, CDR2 SQIVND (reference sequence). This CDR3 reads CASTPQTSGGSGELFF. CDR3 in DNA: TGTGCCAGTACGCCCCAGACTAGCGGGGGGTCCGGGGAGCTGTTTTTT.

The chain has TRBV11-2 and TRBJ1-2; 10 positions agree with TRBD1. There are 15 residues in the CDR3. CDR1 is SGHAT, CDR2 FQNNGV, per germline. Trimming removed 0 bases from V and 4 bases from J; junction bases left unmatched: 2. CDR3 in amino acids: CASSLDWTGGYGYTF. CDR3 nucleotides: TGTGCCAGCAGCTTAGATTGGACAGGGGGCTATGGCTACACCTTC.

The chain couples TRBV2 to TRBJ2-3; D is perhaps TRBD1 (5 bases). From germline, CDR1 is SNHLY and CDR2 FYNNEI. The CDR3 is made up of 15 amino acids. V lost 2 bases, J lost 2 bases, and 11 bases lay in between. The CDR3 loop reads CASSEFGADTDTQYF. The CDR3 DNA reads as TGTGCCAGCAGTGAATTTGGGGCGGACACAGATACGCAGTATTTT.

This rearrangement joins TRBV25-1 to TRBJ1-4; a possible D gene is TRBD1 (5 bases). CDR3 size: 15 residues. Germline V gene lookup returns CDR1 MGHDK and CDR2 SYGVNS. Trimming removed 6 bases from V and 2 bases from J, with 13 bases in between. The CDR3 reads CASSRGEGTNEKLFF. CDR3 coding DNA: TGTGCCAGCAGCCGGGGGGAAGGGACTAATGAAAAACTGTTTTTT.

J is TRBJ1-6 and V is TRBV9, with D maybe TRBD1 (6 bases). This CDR3 has 16 residues. Trimming cost V 3 bases and J 5 bases, with 15 bases left between them. CDR1 SGDLS and CDR2 YYNGEE come from the germline V gene. Here the CDR3 DNA reads TGTGCCAGCAGCGCTAAAGGGGGTCTCGATAATTCACCCCTCCACTTT. This sequence encodes CASSAKGGLDNSPLHF.

The V gene is TRBV9, the J gene TRBJ1-2, with TRBD1 matching over 11 bases. J lost 6 bases, V lost 2 bases, and 12 bases had no gene match. The germline V gene encodes CDR1 SGDLS and CDR2 YYNGEE. This CDR3 contains 17 residues. The CDR3 reads CASSVGQGASPSDGYTF. In DNA form, the CDR3 reads TGTGCCAGCAGCGTTGGACAGGGGGCCTCCCCAAGCGATGGCTACACCTTC.

This chain uses TRBV7-9 with TRBJ2-7, with TRBD1 identical over 9 bases. The V gene's germline CDR1 is SEHNR and CDR2 FQNEAQ (reference sequence). This CDR3 is 16 amino acids long. V was pared by 5 bases and J by 4 bases, with 12 bases of the junction left unmatched. The CDR3 sequence is CASSPTPGQGRYEQYF. DNA for the CDR3: TGTGCCAGCAGCCCGACCCCGGGACAGGGTAGGTACGAGCAGTACTTC.

The CDR3 loop reads CASSGGAGQETQYF. The CDR3 nucleotides read TGTGCCAGCAGCGGGGGGGCCGGTCAAGAGACCCAGTACTTC. The chain employs TRBV7-9 and TRBJ2-5; D might be TRBD2 (7 bases). This CDR3 is built from 14 residues. Between the trimmed V and J ends, which lost 5 bases and 2 bases, there was a span of 12 bases. Germline V gives CDR1 SEHNR, CDR2 FQNEAQ (reference sequence).

The CDR3 DNA follows: TGTGCCAGCAGCCCTGGACAGGGCCTAAATGAAAAACTGTTTTTT. Protein: CASSPGQGLNEKLFF. The rearrangement links TRBV27 to TRBJ1-4; 8 bases agree with TRBD1. The CDR3 loop spans 15 amino acids. Germline CDR1 is MNHEY and CDR2 is SMNVEV (reference sequence). V trimming: 6 bases; J trimming: 5 bases; junction bases outside the gene matches: 8.

CDR3 loop: CASSSRPGQGVDEQFF. DNA for the CDR3: TGTGCCAGCAGCTCCCGTCCGGGACAGGGGGTCGATGAGCAGTTCTTC. The chain is built from TRBV11-2 and TRBJ2-1; the match to TRBD1 covers 11 bases. The CDR3 extends over 16 amino acids. Germline CDR1 and CDR2: SGHAT and FQNNGV. The J segment lost 8 bases and the V segment lost 4 bases, leaving 10 bases of the junction unmatched.